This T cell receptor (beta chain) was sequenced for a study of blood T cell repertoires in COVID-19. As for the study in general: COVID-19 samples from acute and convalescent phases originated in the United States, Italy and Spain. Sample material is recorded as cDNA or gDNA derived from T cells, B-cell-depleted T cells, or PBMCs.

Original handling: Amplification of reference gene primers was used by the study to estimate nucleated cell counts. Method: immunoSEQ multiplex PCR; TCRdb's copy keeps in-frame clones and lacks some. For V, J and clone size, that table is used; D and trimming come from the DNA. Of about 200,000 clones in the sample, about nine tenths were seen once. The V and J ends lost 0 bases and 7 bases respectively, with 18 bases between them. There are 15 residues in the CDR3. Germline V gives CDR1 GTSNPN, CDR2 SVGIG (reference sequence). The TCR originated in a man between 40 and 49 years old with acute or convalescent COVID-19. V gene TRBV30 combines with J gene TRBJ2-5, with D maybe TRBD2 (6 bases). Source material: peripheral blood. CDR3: CAWSVSGTGVRTQYF. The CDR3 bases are TGTGCCTGGAGTGTCTCCGGGACTGGGGTACGGACCCAGTACTTC.